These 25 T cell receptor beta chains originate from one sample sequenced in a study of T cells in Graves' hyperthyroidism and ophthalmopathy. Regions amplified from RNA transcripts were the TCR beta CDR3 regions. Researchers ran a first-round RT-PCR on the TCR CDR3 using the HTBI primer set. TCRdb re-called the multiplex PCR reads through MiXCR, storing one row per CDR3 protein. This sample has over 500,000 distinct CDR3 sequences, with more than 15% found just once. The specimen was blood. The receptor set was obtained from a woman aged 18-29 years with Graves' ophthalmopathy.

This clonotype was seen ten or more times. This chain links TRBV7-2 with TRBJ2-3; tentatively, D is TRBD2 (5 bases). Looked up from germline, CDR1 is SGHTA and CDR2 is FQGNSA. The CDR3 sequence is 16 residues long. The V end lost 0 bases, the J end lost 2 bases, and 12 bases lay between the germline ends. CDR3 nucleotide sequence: TGTGCCAGCAGCTTAGCTAGCCGGAGGACCACAGATACGCAGTATTTT. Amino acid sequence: CASSLASRRTTDTQYF.

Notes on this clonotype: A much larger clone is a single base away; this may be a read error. The CDR3 region has the DNA TGCGCCACCTTCCCGGGACTAGCTACGGATACGCAGTATTTT. It yields the protein CATFPGLATDTQYF. V is TRBV5-1 and J is TRBJ2-3; 9 nucleotides line up with TRBD2. The CDR3 covers 14 residues. J was trimmed by 6 bases and V by 9 bases; bases with no gene match: 11. CDR1 and CDR2 (germline): SGHRS, YFSETQ.

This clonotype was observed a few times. CDR3 sequence: CASSDGAGGGMYEQYF. The CDR3 DNA reads TGTGCCAGCAGCGACGGAGCGGGAGGCGGGATGTACGAGCAGTACTTC. V gene TRBV5-4 combines with J gene TRBJ2-7, with 9 bases aligning to TRBD2. This CDR3 is built from 16 residues. The V segment lost 4 bases and the J segment 4 bases; nucleotides outside the gene matches: 12. The germline CDR1 and CDR2 sequences are SGHNT and YYREEE (reference sequence).

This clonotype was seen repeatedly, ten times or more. The CDR3 is CASSPRTNTEAFF. For the CDR3, the DNA is TGTGCCAGCTCACCAAGGACCAACACTGAAGCTTTCTTT. The V and J genes are TRBV18 and TRBJ1-1; D call uncertain. V lost 2 bases, J lost 2 bases, and 6 bases lay in between. The CDR3 runs to 13 residues. Germline-derived CDR1 and CDR2 are KGHSH and LQKENI. Full variable domain (outside the CDR3, taken from reference TRBV18 and TRBJ1-1): NAGVMQNPRHLVRRRGQEARLRCSPMKGHSHVYWYRQLPEEGLKFMVYLQKENIIDESGMPKERFSAEFPKEGPSILRIQQVVRGDSAAYFCASSPRTNTEAFFGQGTRLTVV.

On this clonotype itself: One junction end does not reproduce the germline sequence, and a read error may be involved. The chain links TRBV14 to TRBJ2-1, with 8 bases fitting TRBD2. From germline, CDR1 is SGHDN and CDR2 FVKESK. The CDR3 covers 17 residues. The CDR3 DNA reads TGTGCCAGCAGCCACATACTACTAGCGGAGCGATACAATGAGCAGCACTTC. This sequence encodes CASSHILLAERYNEQHF. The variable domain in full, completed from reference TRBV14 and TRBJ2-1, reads EAGVTQFPSHSVIEKGQTVTLRCDPISGHDNLYWYRRVMGKEIKFLLHFVKESKQDESGMPNNRFLAERTGGTYSTLKVQPAELEDSGVYFCASSHILLAERYNEQHFGPGTRLTVL.

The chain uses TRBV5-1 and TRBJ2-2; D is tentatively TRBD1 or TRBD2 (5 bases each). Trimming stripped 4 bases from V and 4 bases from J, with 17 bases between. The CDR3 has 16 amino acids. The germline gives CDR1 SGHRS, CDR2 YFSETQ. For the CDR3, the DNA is TGCGCCAGCAGCGGGGGTTCCACGGGGAGCACCGGGGAGCTGTTTTTT. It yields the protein CASSGGSTGSTGELFF.

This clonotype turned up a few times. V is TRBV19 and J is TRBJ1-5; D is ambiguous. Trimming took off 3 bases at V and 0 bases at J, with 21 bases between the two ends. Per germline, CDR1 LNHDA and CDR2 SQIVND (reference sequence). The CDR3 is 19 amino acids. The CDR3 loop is CASSIPLGGPMYSNQPQHF. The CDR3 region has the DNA TGTGCCAGTAGTATCCCCCTCGGCGGACCTATGTATAGCAATCAGCCCCAGCATTTT.

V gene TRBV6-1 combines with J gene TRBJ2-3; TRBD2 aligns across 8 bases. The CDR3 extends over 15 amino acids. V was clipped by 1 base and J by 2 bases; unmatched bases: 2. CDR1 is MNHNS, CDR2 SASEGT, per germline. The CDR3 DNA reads TGTGCCAGCAGTGAAGTTAGCGGGGACACAGATACGCAGTATTTT. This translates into CASSEVSGDTDTQYF.

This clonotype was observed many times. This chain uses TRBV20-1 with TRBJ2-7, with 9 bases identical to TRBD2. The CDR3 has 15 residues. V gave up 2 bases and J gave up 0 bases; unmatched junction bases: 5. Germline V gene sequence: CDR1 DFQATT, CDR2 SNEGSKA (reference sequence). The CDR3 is CSARSGLAPSYEQYF. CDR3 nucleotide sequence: TGCAGTGCTAGATCGGGACTAGCTCCCTCCTACGAGCAGTACTTC.

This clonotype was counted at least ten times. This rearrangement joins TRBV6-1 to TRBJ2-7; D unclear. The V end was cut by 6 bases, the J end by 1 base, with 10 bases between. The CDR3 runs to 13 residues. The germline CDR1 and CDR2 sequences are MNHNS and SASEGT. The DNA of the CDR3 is TGTGCCAGCAGAGCACCAGAATCCTACGAGCAGTACTTC. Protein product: CASRAPESYEQYF.

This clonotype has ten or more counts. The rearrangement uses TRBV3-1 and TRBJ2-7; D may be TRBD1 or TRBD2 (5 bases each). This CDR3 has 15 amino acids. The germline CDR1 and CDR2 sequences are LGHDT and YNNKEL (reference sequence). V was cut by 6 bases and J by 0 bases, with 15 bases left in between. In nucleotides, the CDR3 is TGTGCCAGCAGACAACGGGGCGGGCGCTCCTACGAGCAGTACTTC. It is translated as CASRQRGGRSYEQYF.

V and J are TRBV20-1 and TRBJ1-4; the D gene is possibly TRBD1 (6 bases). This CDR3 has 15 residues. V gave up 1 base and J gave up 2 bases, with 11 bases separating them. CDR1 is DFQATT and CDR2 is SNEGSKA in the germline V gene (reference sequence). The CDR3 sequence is CSARAGARTNEKLFF. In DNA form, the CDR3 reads TGCAGTGCTAGAGCAGGGGCCCGTACTAATGAAAAACTGTTTTTT.

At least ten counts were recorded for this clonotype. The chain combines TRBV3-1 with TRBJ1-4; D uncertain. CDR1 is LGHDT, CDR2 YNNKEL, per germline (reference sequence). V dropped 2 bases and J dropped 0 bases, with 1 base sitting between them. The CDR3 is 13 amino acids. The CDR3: CASSQTTNEKLFF. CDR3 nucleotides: TGTGCCAGCAGCCAAACAACTAATGAAAAACTGTTTTTT.

The CDR3 region is CASSFMGVRLAEPNEQFF. The CDR3 region has the DNA TGTGCCAGCAGCTTTATGGGAGTACGACTAGCGGAACCCAATGAGCAGTTCTTC. The chain carries TRBV5-4 and TRBJ2-1; 9 positions agree with TRBD2. The CDR3 extends over 18 amino acids. The germline gives CDR1 SGHNT, CDR2 YYREEE (reference sequence). V shed 2 bases and J 6 bases; nucleotides not matched to a gene: 15.

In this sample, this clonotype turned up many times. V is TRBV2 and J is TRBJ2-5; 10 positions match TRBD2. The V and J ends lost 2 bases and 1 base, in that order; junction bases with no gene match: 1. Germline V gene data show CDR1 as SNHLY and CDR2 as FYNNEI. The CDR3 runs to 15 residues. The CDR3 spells CASSELAGAQETQYF. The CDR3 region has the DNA TGTGCCAGCAGTGAACTAGCGGGGGCCCAAGAGACCCAGTACTTC.

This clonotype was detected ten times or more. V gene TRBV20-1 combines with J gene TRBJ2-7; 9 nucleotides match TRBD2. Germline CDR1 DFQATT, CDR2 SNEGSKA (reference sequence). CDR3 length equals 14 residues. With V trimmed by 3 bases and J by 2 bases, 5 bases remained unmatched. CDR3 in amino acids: CSASSASGAYEQYF. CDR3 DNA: TGCAGTGCTAGCTCGGCTAGCGGGGCCTACGAGCAGTACTTC.

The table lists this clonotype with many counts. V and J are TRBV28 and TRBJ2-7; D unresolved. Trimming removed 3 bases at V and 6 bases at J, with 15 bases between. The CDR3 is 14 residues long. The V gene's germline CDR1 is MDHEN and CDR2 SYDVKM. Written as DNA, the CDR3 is TGTGCCAGCAGTTTCTCCTCACGCCCCTCCGAGCAGTACTTC. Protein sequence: CASSFSSRPSEQYF.

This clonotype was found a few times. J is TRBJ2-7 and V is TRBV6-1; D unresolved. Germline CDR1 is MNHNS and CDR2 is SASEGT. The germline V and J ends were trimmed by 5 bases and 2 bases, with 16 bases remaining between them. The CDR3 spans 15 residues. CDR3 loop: CASSPNFRRAYEQYF. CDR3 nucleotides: TGTGCCAGCAGTCCCAATTTCAGACGCGCCTACGAGCAGTACTTC.

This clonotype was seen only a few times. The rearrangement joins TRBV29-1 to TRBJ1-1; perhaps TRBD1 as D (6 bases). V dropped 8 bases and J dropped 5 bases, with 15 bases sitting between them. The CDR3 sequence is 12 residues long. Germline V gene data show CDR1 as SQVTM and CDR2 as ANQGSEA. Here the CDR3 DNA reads TGCAGCTCTACAGGGAAGGAAACTGAAGCTTTCTTT. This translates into CSSTGKETEAFF. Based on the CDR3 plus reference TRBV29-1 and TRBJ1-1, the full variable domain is SAVISQKPSRDICQRGTSLTIQCQVDSQVTMMFWYRQQPGQSLTLIATANQGSEATYESGFVIDKFPISRPNLTFSTLTVSNMSPEDSSIYLCSSTGKETEAFFGQGTRLTVV.

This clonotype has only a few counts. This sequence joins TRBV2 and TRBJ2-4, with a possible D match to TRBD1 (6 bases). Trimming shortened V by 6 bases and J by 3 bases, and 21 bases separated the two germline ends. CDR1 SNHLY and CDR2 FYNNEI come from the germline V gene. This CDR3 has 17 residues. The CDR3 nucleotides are TGTGCCAGCAGGCCTACGGAGGCCCGAGGGGGCAAAAACATTCAGTACTTC. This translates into CASRPTEARGGKNIQYF.

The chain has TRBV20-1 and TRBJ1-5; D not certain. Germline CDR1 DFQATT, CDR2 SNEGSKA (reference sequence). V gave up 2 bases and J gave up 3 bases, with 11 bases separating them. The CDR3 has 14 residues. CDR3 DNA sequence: TGCAGTGCTAGAAGAGACTCTAACAATCAGCCCCAGCATTTT. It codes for CSARRDSNNQPQHF.

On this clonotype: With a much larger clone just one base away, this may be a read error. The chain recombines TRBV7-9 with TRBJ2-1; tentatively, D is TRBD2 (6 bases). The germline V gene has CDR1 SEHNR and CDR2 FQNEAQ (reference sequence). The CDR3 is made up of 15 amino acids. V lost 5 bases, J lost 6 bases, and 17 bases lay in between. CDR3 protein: CASSPGLPDSNEQFF. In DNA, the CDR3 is TGTGCCAGCAGCCCGGGACTCCCGGACTCCAATGAGCAGTTCTTC.

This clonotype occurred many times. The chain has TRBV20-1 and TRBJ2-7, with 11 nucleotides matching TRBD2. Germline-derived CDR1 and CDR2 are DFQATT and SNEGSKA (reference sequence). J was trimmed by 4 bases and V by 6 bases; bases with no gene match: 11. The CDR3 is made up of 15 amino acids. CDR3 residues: CSAVHSGRARYEQYF. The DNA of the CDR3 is TGCAGTGCCGTTCATAGCGGGAGGGCCAGATACGAGCAGTACTTC.

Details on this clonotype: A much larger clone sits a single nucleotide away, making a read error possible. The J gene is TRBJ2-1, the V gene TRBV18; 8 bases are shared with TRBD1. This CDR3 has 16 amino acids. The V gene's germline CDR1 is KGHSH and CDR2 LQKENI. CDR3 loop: CASSPLTGVLYNEKFF. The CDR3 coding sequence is TGTGCCAGCTCACCATTGACAGGGGTCCTCTACAATGAGAAGTTCTTC.

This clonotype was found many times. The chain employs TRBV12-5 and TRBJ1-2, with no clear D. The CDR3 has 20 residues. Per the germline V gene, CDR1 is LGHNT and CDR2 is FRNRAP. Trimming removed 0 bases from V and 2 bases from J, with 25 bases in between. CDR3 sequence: CASGLVPLGFVPLANYGYTF. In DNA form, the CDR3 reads TGTGCTAGTGGTTTGGTTCCCCTGGGTTTCGTCCCCCTCGCAAACTATGGCTACACCTTC.